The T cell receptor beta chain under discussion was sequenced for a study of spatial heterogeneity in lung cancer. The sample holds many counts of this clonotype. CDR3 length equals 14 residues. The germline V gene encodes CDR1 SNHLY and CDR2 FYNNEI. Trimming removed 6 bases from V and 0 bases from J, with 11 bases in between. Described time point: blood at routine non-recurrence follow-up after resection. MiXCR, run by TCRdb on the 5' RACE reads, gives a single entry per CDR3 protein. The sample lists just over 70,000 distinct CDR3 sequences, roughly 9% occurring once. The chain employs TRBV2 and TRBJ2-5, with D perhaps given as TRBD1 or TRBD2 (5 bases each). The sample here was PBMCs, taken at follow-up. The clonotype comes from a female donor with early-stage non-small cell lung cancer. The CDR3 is CASRVGTDQETQYF. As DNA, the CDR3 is TGTGCCAGCAGAGTAGGGACGGACCAAGAGACCCAGTACTTC.